The clone carrying this TCR beta chain has at least ten counts. TCRdb fed the 5' RACE reads into MiXCR, producing one record per CDR3 protein. This table has under 250,000 distinct CDR3 sequences, around 24% appearing once. This sample was taken from a study of CD8 T cells in ankylosing spondylitis. Per the germline V gene, CDR1 is SQVTM and CDR2 is ANQGSEA. The CDR3 consists of 10 residues. V lost 5 bases to trimming and J lost 3 bases, with 4 bases between them. The sequenced sample consisted of blood, either unsorted or a sorted T cell fraction (not recorded which). The sequence was obtained from a male donor with ankylosing spondylitis or in good health (not recorded which). J is TRBJ2-5 and V is TRBV29-1, with no clear D. CDR3 nucleotides: TGCAGCGTTATTAAAGAGACCCAGTACTTC. This sequence encodes CSVIKETQYF.